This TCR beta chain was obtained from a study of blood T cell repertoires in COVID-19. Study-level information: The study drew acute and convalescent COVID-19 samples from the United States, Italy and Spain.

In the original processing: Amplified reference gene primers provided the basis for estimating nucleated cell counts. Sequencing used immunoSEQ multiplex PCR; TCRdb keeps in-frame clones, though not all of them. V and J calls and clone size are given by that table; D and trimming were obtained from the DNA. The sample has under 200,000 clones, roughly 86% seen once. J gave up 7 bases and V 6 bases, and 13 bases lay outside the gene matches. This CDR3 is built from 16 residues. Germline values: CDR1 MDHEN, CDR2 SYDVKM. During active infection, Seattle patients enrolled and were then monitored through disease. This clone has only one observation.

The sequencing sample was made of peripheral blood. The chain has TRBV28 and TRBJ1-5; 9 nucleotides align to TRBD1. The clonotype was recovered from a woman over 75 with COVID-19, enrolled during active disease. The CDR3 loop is CASRSPGQGVGQPQHF. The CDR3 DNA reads TGTGCCAGCAGATCGCCGGGACAGGGAGTTGGGCAGCCCCAGCATTTT.